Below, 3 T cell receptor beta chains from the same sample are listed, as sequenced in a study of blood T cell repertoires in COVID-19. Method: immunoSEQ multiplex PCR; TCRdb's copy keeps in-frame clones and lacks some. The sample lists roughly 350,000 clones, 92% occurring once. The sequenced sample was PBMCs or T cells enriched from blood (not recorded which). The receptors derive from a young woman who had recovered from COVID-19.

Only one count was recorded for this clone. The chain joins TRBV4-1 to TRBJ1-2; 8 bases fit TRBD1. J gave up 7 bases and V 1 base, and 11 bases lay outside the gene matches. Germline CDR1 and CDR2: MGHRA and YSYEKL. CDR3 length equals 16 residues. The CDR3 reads CASSQVPSGQGGGYTF. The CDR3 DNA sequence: TGCGCCAGCAGCCAAGTACCCTCCGGACAGGGAGGTGGCTACACCTTC.

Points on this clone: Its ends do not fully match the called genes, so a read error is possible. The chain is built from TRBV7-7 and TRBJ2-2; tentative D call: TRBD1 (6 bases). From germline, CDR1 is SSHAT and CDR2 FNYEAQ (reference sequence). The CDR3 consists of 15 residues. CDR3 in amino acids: CASSLLDRPTGELFF. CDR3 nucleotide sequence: TGTGCTAGCAGCTTACTTGACAGGCCCACCGGGGAGCTGTTTTTT.

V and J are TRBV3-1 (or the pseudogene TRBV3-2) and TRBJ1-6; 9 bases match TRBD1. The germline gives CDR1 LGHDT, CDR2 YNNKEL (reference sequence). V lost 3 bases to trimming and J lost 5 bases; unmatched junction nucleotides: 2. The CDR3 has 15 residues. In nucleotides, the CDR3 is TGTGCCAGCAGCCAGGGGGACAGGGATAATTCACCCCTCCACTTT. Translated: CASSQGDRDNSPLHF.